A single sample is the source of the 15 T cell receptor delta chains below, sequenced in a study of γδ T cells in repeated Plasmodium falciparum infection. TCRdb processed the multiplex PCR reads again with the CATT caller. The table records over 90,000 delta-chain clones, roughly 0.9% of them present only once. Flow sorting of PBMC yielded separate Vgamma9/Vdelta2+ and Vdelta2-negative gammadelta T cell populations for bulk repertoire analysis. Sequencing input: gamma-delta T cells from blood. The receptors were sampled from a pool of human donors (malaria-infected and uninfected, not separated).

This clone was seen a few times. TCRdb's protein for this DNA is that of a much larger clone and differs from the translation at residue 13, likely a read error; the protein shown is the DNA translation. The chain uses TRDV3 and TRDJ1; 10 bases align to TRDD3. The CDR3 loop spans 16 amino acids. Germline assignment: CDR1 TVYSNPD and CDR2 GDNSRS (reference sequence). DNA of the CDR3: TGTGCCTTTACCTTCCCTTGGGGGATACCCACCGATAACCTCATCTTT. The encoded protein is CAFTFPWGIPTDNLIF.

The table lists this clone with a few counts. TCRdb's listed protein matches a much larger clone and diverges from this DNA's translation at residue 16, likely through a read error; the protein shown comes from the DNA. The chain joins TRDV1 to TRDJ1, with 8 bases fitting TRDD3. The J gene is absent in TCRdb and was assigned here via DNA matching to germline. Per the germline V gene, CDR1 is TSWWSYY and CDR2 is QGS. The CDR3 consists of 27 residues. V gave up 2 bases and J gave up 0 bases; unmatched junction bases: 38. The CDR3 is CALGESGPRSILDWGVPSERYTDKLIF. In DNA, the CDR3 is TGTGCTCTTGGGGAAAGTGGCCCGAGATCGATTCTTGACTGGGGGGTACCATCAGAGCGGTACACCGATAAACTCATCTTT.

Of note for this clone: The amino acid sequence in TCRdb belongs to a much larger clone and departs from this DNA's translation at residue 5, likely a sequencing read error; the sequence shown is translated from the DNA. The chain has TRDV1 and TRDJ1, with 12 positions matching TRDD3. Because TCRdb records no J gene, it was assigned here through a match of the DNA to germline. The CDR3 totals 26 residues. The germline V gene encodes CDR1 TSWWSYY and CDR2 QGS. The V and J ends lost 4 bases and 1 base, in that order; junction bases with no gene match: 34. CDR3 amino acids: CALGGPFFCRPFLNGLGDTFTDKLIF. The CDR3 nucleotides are TGTGCTCTTGGGGGACCCTTTTTCTGTCGGCCCTTCCTAAACGGACTGGGGGATACCTTCACCGATAAACTCATCTTT.

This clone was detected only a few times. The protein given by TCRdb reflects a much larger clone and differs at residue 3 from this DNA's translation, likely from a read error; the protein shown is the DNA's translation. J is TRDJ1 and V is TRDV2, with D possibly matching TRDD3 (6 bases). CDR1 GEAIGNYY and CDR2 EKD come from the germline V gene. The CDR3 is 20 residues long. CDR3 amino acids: CARDTNLQGCQGDRTDKLIF. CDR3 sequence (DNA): TGTGCCCGTGACACCAACCTACAAGGATGCCAAGGGGATCGGACCGATAAACTCATCTTT.

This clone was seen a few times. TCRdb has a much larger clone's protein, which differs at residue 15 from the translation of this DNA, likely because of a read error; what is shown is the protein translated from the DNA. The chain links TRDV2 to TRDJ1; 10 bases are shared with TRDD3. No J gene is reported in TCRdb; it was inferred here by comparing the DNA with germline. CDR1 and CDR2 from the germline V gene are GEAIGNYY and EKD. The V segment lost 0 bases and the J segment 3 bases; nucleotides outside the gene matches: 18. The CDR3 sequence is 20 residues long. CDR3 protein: CACDTVPTGGLGGYADKLIF. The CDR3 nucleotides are TGTGCCTGTGACACCGTCCCTACTGGGGGATTGGGGGGGTACGCCGATAAACTCATCTTT.

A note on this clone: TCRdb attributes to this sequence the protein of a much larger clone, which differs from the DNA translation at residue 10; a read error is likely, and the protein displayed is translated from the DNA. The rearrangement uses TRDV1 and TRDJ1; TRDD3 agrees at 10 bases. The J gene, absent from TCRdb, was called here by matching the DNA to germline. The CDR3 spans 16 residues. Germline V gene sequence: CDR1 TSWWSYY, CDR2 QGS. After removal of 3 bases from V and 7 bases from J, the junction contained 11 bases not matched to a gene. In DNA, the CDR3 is TGTGCTCTTGGGGAGCATACTGGGGGATGCGCAAGTAAACTCATCTTT. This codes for CALGEHTGGCASKLIF.

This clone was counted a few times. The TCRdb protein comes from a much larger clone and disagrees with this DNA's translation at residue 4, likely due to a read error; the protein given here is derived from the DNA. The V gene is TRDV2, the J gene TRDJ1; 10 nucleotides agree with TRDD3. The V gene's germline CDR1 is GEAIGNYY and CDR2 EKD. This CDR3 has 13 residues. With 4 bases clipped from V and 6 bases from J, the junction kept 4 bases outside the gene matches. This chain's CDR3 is CACELLGDHKLIF. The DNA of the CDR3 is TGTGCCTGTGAGTTACTGGGGGATCATAAACTCATCTTT.

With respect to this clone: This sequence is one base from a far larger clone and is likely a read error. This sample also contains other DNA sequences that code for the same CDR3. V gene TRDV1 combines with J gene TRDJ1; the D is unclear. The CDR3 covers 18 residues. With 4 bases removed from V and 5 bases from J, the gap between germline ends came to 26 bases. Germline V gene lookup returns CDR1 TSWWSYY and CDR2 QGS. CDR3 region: CALGVRWAPDVQADKLIF. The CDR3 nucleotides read TGTGCTCTTGGGGTCCGTTGGGCCCCGGATGTACAGGCAGATAAACTCATCTTT.

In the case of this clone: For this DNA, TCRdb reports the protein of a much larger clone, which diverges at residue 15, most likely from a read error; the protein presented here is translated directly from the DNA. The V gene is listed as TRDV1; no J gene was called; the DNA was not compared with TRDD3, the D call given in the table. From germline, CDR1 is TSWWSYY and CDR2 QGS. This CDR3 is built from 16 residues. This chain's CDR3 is CALGEGVRLGIDRLTF. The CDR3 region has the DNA TGTGCTCTTGGGGAAGGGGTCCGTCTGGGGATAGATCGACTCACCTTT.

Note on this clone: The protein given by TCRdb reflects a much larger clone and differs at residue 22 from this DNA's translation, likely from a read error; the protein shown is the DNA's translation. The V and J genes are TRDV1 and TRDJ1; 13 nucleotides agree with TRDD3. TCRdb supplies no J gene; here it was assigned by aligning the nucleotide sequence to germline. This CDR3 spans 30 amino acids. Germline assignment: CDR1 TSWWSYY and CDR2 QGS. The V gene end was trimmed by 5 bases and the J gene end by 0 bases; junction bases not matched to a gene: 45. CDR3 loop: CALGTQAQSPKPLPYWGIRTPSLNTDKLIF. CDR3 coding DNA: TGTGCTCTTGGGACTCAGGCGCAATCACCGAAACCTCTCCCATACTGGGGGATACGCACGCCCTCCCTAAACACCGATAAACTCATCTTT.

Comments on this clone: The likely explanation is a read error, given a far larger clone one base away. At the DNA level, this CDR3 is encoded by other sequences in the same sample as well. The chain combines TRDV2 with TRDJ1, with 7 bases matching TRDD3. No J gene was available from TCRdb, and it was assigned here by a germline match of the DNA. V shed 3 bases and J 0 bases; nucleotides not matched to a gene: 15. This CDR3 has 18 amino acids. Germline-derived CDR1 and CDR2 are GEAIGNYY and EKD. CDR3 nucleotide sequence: TGTGCCTGTGACCAAAACGGCCCAACTGGGGTGGACACCGATAAACTCATCTTT. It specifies CACDQNGPTGVDTDKLIF.

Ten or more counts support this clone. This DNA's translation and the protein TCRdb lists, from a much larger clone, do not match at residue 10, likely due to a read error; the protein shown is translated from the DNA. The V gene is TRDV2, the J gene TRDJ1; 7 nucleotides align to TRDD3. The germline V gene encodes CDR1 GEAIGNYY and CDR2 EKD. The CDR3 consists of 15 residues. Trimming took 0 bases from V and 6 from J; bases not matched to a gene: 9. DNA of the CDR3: TGTGCCTGTGACACCCTAGTCCTGGGGGGAAATAAACTCATCTTT. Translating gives CACDTLVLGGNKLIF.

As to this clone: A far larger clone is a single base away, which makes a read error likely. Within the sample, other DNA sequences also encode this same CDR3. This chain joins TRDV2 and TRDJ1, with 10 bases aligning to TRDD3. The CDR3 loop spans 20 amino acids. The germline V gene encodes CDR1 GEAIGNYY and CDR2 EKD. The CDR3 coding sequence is TGTGCCTGTGACACCCTGGTGAGGGGTACTGGGGGATCCGACACCGATAAGCTCATCTTT. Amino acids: CACDTLVRGTGGSDTDKLIF.

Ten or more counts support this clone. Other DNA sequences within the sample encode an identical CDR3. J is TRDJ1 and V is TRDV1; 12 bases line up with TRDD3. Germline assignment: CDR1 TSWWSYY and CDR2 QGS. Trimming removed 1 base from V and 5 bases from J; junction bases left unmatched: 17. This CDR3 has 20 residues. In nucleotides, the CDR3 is TGTGCTCTTGGGGAACAGGAGAGGATTCTACTGGGGGATACTTCAGATAAACTCATCTTT. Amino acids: CALGEQERILLGDTSDKLIF.

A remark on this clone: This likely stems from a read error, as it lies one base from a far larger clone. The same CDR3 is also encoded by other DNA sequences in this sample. The CDR3 DNA reads TGTGCCTGTGACACTGTGAGTAGGGTCCTGGGAAACGAAACCGATAAACTCATCTTT. It yields the protein CACDTVSRVLGNETDKLIF. The chain employs TRDV2 and TRDJ1; perhaps TRDD3 as D (5 bases). Germline CDR1 is GEAIGNYY and CDR2 is EKD. CDR3 length: 19 residues. Trimming removed 1 base from V and 2 bases from J, with 25 bases in between.